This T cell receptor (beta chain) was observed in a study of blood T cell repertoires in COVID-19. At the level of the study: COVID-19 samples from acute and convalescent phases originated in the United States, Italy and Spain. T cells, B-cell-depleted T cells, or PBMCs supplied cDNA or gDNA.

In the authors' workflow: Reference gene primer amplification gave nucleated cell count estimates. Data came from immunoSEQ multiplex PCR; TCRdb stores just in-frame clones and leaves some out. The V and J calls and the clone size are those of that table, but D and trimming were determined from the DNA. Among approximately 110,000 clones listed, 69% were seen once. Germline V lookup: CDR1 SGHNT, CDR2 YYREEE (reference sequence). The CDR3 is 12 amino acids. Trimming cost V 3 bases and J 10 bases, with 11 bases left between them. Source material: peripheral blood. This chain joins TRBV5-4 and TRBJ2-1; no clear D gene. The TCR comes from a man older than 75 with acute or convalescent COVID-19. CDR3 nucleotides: TGTGCCAGCAGCTCTATCCTCACCGAGCAGTTCTTC. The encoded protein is CASSSILTEQFF.